Below are 25 T cell receptor beta chains sequenced from a single sample in a study of regulatory and conventional T cells in RAG deficiency. Conventional CD4+ T cells were sorted from blood as CD25-low CD127-high cells. Only in-frame clones appear in the TCRdb table, and some are missing; sequencing was by immunoSEQ multiplex PCR. Counted here are 30,000 to 40,000 clones, about 76% occurring once; the ten biggest clones make up around 3.4%. The same sample was also studied in work on regulatory T cells. That study adds: The PCR used 52 TRBV and 13 TRBJ primers.

Sample: CD4+ effector T cells sorted from blood. These receptors originate from a human donor in good health.

This chain connects TRBV7-6 to TRBJ1-1; weak D call: TRBD1 (5 bases). CDR1 is SGHVS, CDR2 FNYEAQ, per germline. The CDR3 is 18 residues long. V was clipped by 0 bases and J by 0 bases, with 17 bases between them. CDR3 residues: CASSLASDGASMNTEAFF. CDR3 in DNA: TGTGCCAGCAGCTTAGCGAGCGATGGGGCCTCGATGAACACTGAAGCTTTCTTT.

This chain links TRBV5-6 with TRBJ1-5; possible D gene TRBD1, 6 bases. The CDR3 runs 14 residues. The germline V gene has CDR1 SGHDT and CDR2 YYEEEE. V lost 0 bases and J lost 6, with 10 bases in between. Here the CDR3 DNA reads TGTGCCAGCAGCTTGGTGGGGGCGGGTCAGCCCCAGCATTTT. Translation gives CASSLVGAGQPQHF.

V usage is TRBV9 and J usage is TRBJ2-7, with D possibly matching TRBD1 (8 bases). Between the trimmed V and J ends, which lost 5 bases and 5 bases, there was a span of 17 bases. Germline V CDR1 and CDR2: SGDLS, YYNGEE. CDR3 size: 14 residues. In DNA, the CDR3 is TGTGCCAGCAGGGTGGACAGGGAGGGAAACGAGCAGTACTTC. This translates into CASRVDREGNEQYF.

The V call is TRBV6-1, the J call TRBJ1-5; D perhaps matches TRBD1 (6 bases). Trimming removed 4 bases from V and 5 bases from J, with 15 bases in between. CDR3 length equals 15 residues. Germline V gene sequence: CDR1 MNHNS, CDR2 SASEGT. CDR3 protein: CASSVGADLYQPQHF. The CDR3 DNA follows: TGTGCCAGCAGTGTGGGGGCGGACCTTTATCAGCCCCAGCATTTT.

This clone was counted only a few times. The chain has TRBV5-6 and TRBJ2-7; 13 bases fit TRBD2. V was pared by 4 bases and J by 2 bases, with 3 bases of the junction left unmatched. The germline V gene has CDR1 SGHDT and CDR2 YYEEEE. CDR3 length: 15 residues. DNA of the CDR3: TGTGCCAGCAGCCAACTAGCGGGGGGGACCTACGAGCAGTACTTC. Translating it yields CASSQLAGGTYEQYF.

This sequence joins TRBV6-5 and TRBJ2-3; a possible D gene is TRBD1 (6 bases). CDR1 is MNHEY, CDR2 SVGAGI, per germline. The CDR3 has 13 residues. Trimming pared 6 bases from V and 8 bases from J, leaving 15 bases between. This CDR3 is CASSLDRRSTQYF. In DNA, the CDR3 is TGTGCCAGCAGCCTCGACAGGAGAAGTACGCAGTATTTT.

The chain uses TRBV18 and TRBJ2-5, with 8 positions matching TRBD2. CDR1 KGHSH and CDR2 LQKENI come from the germline V gene. The CDR3 spans 14 residues. V lost 3 bases to trimming and J lost 4 bases; unmatched junction nucleotides: 4. As DNA, the CDR3 is TGTGCCAGCTCACCCGGGACTAGTCGAGAGACCCAGTACTTC. The encoded protein is CASSPGTSRETQYF.

This clone was detected only a few times. The V and J genes are TRBV19 and TRBJ1-5; no firm D call. There are 12 residues in the CDR3. Trimming left V 7 bases short and J 3 bases short, with 7 bases between. The germline CDR1 and CDR2 sequences are LNHDA and SQIVND (reference sequence). This chain's CDR3 is CASKRNNQPQHF. CDR3 sequence (DNA): TGTGCCAGTAAGCGGAACAATCAGCCCCAGCATTTT.

V is TRBV9 and J is TRBJ1-1; D uncertain. V was trimmed by 0 bases and J by 1 base, leaving 13 bases between them. CDR1 SGDLS and CDR2 YYNGEE come from the germline V gene. This CDR3 region has 16 residues. The CDR3 sequence: CASSVEGRMPNTEAFF. The CDR3 bases are TGTGCCAGCAGCGTAGAAGGTCGGATGCCGAACACTGAAGCTTTCTTT. Variable domain in full (rest from reference TRBV9 and TRBJ1-1): DSGVTQTPKHLITATGQRVTLRCSPRSGDLSVYWYQQSLDQGLQFLIQYYNGEERAKGNILERFSAQQFPDLHSELNLSSLELGDSALYFCASSVEGRMPNTEAFFGQGTRLTVV.

The CDR3 DNA follows: TGTGCCAGCAGCCGGATCTCGGTGGAGGGAACCGGGGAGCTGTTTTTT. Protein sequence: CASSRISVEGTGELFF. The chain combines TRBV9 with TRBJ2-2, with D possibly being TRBD2 (6 bases). V shed 4 bases and J shed 5 bases, with 18 bases lying between them. The CDR3 totals 16 residues. CDR1 is SGDLS and CDR2 is YYNGEE in the germline V gene. The full variable domain, its missing parts supplied by reference TRBV9 and TRBJ2-2, is DSGVTQTPKHLITATGQRVTLRCSPRSGDLSVYWYQQSLDQGLQFLIQYYNGEERAKGNILERFSAQQFPDLHSELNLSSLELGDSALYFCASSRISVEGTGELFFGEGSRLTVL.

This rearrangement joins TRBV6-5 to TRBJ2-3; 8 bases map to TRBD2. The junction had 12 bases not matched to a gene; V was cut back by 2 bases and J by 8 bases. The length of the CDR3 is 16 residues. Looked up from germline, CDR1 is MNHEY and CDR2 is SVGAGI. The CDR3 DNA follows: TGTGCCAGCAGTTACAAGGGAGCGGGGGTATCGGTTACGCAGTATTTT. The encoded protein is CASSYKGAGVSVTQYF.

The chain couples TRBV7-9 to TRBJ2-6; D gene ambiguous. CDR1 is SEHNR, CDR2 FQNEAQ, per germline (reference sequence). Between the trimmed V and J ends, which lost 8 bases and 1 base, there was a span of 6 bases. The CDR3 is made up of 13 amino acids. CDR3 coding DNA: TGTGCCAGCGAACCTTCTGGGGCCAACGTCCTGACTTTC. Its translation is CASEPSGANVLTF. The full variable domain, in which reference TRBV7-9 and TRBJ2-6 provide the parts outside the CDR3, is DTGVSQNPRHKITKRGQNVTFRCDPISEHNRLYWYRQTLGQGPEFLTYFQNEAQLEKSRLLSDRFSAERPKGSFSTLEIQRTEQGDSAMYLCASEPSGANVLTFGAGSRLTVL.

The chain has TRBV7-2 and TRBJ1-1; D is unclear. With 1 base removed from V and 7 bases from J, the gap between germline ends came to 16 bases. This CDR3 comprises 15 residues. CDR1 is SGHTA and CDR2 is FQGNSA in the germline V gene. The CDR3 region is CASSLVILGSGEAFF. The DNA for the CDR3 is TGTGCCAGCAGCTTAGTCATCTTGGGTTCCGGTGAAGCTTTCTTT.

The V gene is TRBV6-5, the J gene TRBJ1-1, with 9 bases matching TRBD1. V lost 4 bases and J lost 1; bases outside the gene matches: 7. This CDR3 contains 16 residues. Germline lookup yields CDR1 MNHEY and CDR2 SVGAGI. Here the CDR3 DNA reads TGTGCCAGCAGTTTTCCGACGGACAGGGGGAACACTGAAGCTTTCTTT. Protein: CASSFPTDRGNTEAFF.

This clone was counted a few times. This sequence joins TRBV11-2 and TRBJ1-2; D is possibly TRBD1 (5 bases). Germline V CDR1 and CDR2: SGHAT, FQNNGV. This CDR3 has 14 amino acids. V lost 2 bases and J lost 7, with 14 bases in between. The CDR3 DNA reads as TGTGCCAGCAGCTTAAACCGAGGGGACGGTGGCTACACCTTC. As protein: CASSLNRGDGGYTF. The full variable domain, with the rest looked up from reference TRBV11-2 and TRBJ1-2, is EAGVAQSPRYKIIEKRQSVAFWCNPISGHATLYWYQQILGQGPKLLIQFQNNGVVDDSQLPKDRFSAERLKGVDSTLKIQPAKLEDSAVYLCASSLNRGDGGYTFGSGTRLTVV.

This clone was recorded only once. V and J are TRBV30 and TRBJ1-4; 9 nucleotides align to TRBD1. The trim removed 7 bases at V and 8 bases at J, leaving 11 bases unmatched. Germline V lookup: CDR1 GTSNPN, CDR2 SVGIG (reference sequence). The CDR3 extends over 14 amino acids. CDR3 protein: CASPRQGVREKLFF. For the CDR3, the DNA is TGTGCCTCTCCTAGACAGGGGGTGAGAGAAAAACTGTTTTTT.

This sequence joins TRBV5-1 and TRBJ2-2; 8 positions agree with TRBD2. The CDR3 has 15 residues. Germline loops: CDR1 SGHRS, CDR2 YFSETQ. The junction had 6 bases not matched to a gene; V was cut back by 4 bases and J by 4 bases. DNA for the CDR3: TGCGCCAGCAGCCCAGGACTAGCTCGCACCGGGGAGCTGTTTTTT. It translates to CASSPGLARTGELFF.

This clone was seen a few times. The genes are TRBV5-4 and TRBJ1-6; no definite D call. Germline loops: CDR1 SGHNT, CDR2 YYREEE (reference sequence). V was pared by 2 bases and J by 5 bases, with 11 bases between. There are 15 residues in the CDR3. The DNA of the CDR3 is TGTGCCAGCAGCTTAAGGACGGTGGATAATTCACCCCTCCACTTT. It specifies CASSLRTVDNSPLHF.

The CDR3 region is CASSPWEGNSPLHF. The CDR3 DNA is TGTGCCAGCTCACCTTGGGAGGGGAATTCACCCCTCCACTTT. V and J are TRBV18 and TRBJ1-6; perhaps TRBD1 as D (5 bases). CDR3 length equals 14 residues. Germline assignment: CDR1 KGHSH and CDR2 LQKENI. Trimming pared 3 bases from V and 7 bases from J, leaving 10 bases between.

Comments on this clone: The junction and the germline gene differ at one end; a read error may be behind it. V is TRBV4-1 and J is TRBJ1-1, with 8 bases aligning to TRBD1. The CDR3 has 13 amino acids. CDR1 MGHRA and CDR2 YSYEKL come from the germline V gene. Written as DNA, the CDR3 is TGCGCCAGCAGCCTCCCGGACAGGGCTGACGCTTTCTTT. Translating it yields CASSLPDRADAFF.

J is TRBJ2-7 and V is TRBV7-2; 7 nucleotides align to TRBD2. Germline V gene data show CDR1 as SGHTA and CDR2 as FQGNSA. J gave up 2 bases and V 0 bases, and 13 bases lay outside the gene matches. This CDR3 has 18 amino acids. As DNA, the CDR3 is TGTGCCAGCAGCTTAGCAGGGAGGGGACGTATCACGACCTACGAGCAGTACTTC. Protein: CASSLAGRGRITTYEQYF.

This rearrangement joins TRBV10-3 to TRBJ1-5; D ambiguous. The V end lost 4 bases, the J end lost 3 bases, and 10 bases lay between the germline ends. CDR1 ENHRY and CDR2 SYGVKD come from the germline V gene. This CDR3 comprises 14 residues. CDR3 residues: CAISAGQLNQPQHF. For the CDR3, the DNA is TGTGCCATCAGTGCGGGCCAGCTCAATCAGCCCCAGCATTTT.

Only one count was recorded for this clone. The genes are TRBV7-9 and TRBJ1-1, with D possibly TRBD1 on 6 matching bases. The ends were cut back, 5 bases at V and 4 bases at J, with 14 bases in the middle. The CDR3 covers 14 residues. From germline, CDR1 is SEHNR and CDR2 FQNEAQ (reference sequence). The CDR3 spells CASSDQGWATEAFF. The CDR3 DNA follows: TGTGCCAGCAGCGACCAGGGGTGGGCCACTGAAGCTTTCTTT.

In DNA, the CDR3 is TGCGCCAGCAGCTTCGAGGGAAACACCATATATTTT. It encodes CASSFEGNTIYF. J is TRBJ1-3 and V is TRBV5-1; D not certain. Deletions cut 2 bases from V and 4 bases from J, with 4 bases between. Germline CDR1 and CDR2: SGHRS and YFSETQ. This CDR3 is 12 amino acids long.

This clone occurred a few times. V usage is TRBV6-5 and J usage is TRBJ2-5; D is uncertain. V was cut by 6 bases and J by 5 bases, with 7 bases left in between. Germline CDR1 MNHEY, CDR2 SVGAGI. The CDR3 has 11 amino acids. The CDR3 nucleotides read TGTGCCAGCAGATCCCTCGAGACCCAGTACTTC. It yields the protein CASRSLETQYF.